This T cell receptor (beta chain) was obtained from a study of OX40 agonist ivuxolimab in advanced cancers. Overall study context: Patients received the agonistic anti-OX40 (CD134) antibody ivuxolimab. A history of anti-PD-1, anti-PD-L1 or anti-CTLA-4 therapy was acceptable, and approximately 41% had some.

Repertoires were generated with immunoSEQ multiplex PCR, while TCRdb's copy carries only in-frame clones and drops some. The data show about 50,000 clones, with around nine tenths seen just once and approximately 6.6% held by the top ten. Patients who had autoimmune disease history or got systemic immunosuppression were left out. As to this clone: Its antigen is not known.

Regarding the study as a whole: At 0.1 to 3.0 mg/kg and by week 6, CD4+ and CD8+ T cells in the blood had expanded clonally.

CDR1 is SGHAT and CDR2 is FQNNGV in the germline V gene. There are 16 residues in the CDR3. With 1 base removed from V and 2 bases from J, the gap between germline ends came to 12 bases. The clonotype was recovered from an adult with an advanced solid tumor such as melanoma, head and neck, liver or kidney cancer. The sequencing used CD4+ or CD8+ T cells sorted from blood, collected in a trial of the OX40 agonist ivuxolimab. V gene TRBV11-2 combines with J gene TRBJ2-1, with D tentatively TRBD2 (7 bases). The DNA of the CDR3 is TGTGCCAGCAGCTTAGGGGGGGGGACAACCTACAATGAGCAGTTCTTC. This codes for CASSLGGGTTYNEQFF. Looking up the rest from reference TRBV11-2 and TRBJ2-1 gives the full variable domain: EAGVAQSPRYKIIEKRQSVAFWCNPISGHATLYWYQQILGQGPKLLIQFQNNGVVDDSQLPKDRFSAERLKGVDSTLKIQPAKLEDSAVYLCASSLGGGTTYNEQFFGPGTRLTVL.